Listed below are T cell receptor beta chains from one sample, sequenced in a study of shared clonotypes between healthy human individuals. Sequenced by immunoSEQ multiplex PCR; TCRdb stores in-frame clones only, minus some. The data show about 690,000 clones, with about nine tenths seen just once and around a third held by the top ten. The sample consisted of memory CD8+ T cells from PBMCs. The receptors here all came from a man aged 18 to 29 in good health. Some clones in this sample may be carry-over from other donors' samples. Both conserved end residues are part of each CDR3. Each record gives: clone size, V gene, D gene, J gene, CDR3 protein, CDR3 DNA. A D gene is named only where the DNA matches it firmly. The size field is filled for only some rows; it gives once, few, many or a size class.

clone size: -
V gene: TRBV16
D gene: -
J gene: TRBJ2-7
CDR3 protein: CASSLGGHPYEQYF
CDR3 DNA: TGTGCCAGCAGCCTCGGGGGACACCCCTACGAGCAGTACTTC

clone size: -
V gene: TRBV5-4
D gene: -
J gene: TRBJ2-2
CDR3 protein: CASSLAVTYNTGELFF
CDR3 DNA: TGTGCCAGCAGCTTAGCGGTAACGTATAACACCGGGGAGCTGTTTTTT

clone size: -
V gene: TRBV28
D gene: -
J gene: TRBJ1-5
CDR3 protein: CASSSIPGADNQPQHF
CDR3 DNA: TGTGCCAGCAGTTCGATCCCGGGAGCAGACAATCAGCCCCAGCATTTT

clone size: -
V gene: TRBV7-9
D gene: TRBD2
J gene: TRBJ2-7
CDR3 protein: CASSLSTSGRAYEQYF
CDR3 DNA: TGTGCCAGCAGCTTATCGACTAGCGGGAGGGCCTACGAGCAGTACTTC

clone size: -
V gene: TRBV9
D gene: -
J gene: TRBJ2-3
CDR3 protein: CASSAEGPSTDTQYF
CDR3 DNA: TGTGCCAGCAGCGCGGAGGGCCCTAGCACAGATACGCAGTATTTT

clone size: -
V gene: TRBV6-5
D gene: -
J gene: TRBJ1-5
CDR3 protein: CASNVGPYSNQPQHF
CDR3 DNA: TGTGCCAGCAATGTGGGGCCGTATAGCAATCAGCCCCAGCATTTT

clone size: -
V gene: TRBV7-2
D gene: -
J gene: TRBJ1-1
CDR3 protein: CASGPSRTEAFF
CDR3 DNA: TGTGCCTCAGGACCGTCACGGACTGAAGCTTTCTTT

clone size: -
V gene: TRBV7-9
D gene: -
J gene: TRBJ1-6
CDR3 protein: CASSSRPRDRLHF
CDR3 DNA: TGTGCCAGCAGTTCACGACCCCGGGACCGTCTCCACTTT

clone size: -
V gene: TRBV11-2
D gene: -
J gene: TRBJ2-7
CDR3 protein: CASSFGTRAYEQYF
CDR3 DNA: TGTGCCAGCAGCTTCGGGACTCGAGCCTACGAGCAGTACTTC

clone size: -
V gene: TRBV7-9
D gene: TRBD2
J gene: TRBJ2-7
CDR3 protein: CASSLVPSGSSYEQYF
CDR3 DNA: TGTGCCAGCAGCTTAGTGCCTAGCGGGAGTTCCTACGAGCAGTACTTC

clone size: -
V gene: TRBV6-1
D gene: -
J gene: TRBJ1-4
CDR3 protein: CASGPGVATNEKLFF
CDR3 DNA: TGTGCCAGCGGGCCCGGAGTTGCAACTAATGAAAAACTGTTTTTT

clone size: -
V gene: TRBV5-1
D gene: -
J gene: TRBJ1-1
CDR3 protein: CASSLVPSEAFF
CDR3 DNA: TGCGCCAGCAGCTTGGTGCCGTCGGAAGCTTTCTTT

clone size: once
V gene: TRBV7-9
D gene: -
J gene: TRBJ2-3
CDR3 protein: CASKAISTDTQYF
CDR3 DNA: TGTGCCAGCAAAGCGATTAGCACAGATACGCAGTATTTT

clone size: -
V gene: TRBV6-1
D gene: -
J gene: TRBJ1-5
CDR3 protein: CASSEARYSNQPQHF
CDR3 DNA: TGTGCCAGCAGTGAAGCGAGGTATAGCAATCAGCCCCAGCATTTT

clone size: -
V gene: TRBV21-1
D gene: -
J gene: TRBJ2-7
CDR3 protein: CASSTPGPSRGEQYF
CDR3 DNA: TGTGCCAGCAGCACTCCGGGGCCTTCTCGTGGCGAGCAGTACTTC

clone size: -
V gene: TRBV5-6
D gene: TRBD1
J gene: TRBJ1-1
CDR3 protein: CASSLSHRYRGFNTEAFF
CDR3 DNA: TGTGCCAGCAGCTTGTCCCATCGATACAGGGGCTTTAACACTGAAGCTTTCTTT

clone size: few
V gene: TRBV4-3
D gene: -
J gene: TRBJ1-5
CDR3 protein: CASSQDMTAHSNQPQHF
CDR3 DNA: TGCGCCAGCAGCCAAGATATGACGGCCCATAGCAATCAGCCCCAGCATTTT

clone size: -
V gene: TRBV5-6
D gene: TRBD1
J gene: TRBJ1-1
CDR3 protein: CASSGDREVLTEAFF
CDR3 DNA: TGTGCCAGCTCTGGGGACAGGGAGGTTCTAACTGAAGCTTTCTTT

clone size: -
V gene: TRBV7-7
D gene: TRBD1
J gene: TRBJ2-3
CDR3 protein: CASSRHRGDTQYF
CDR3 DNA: TGTGCCAGCAGCCGCCACAGGGGAGATACGCAGTATTTT

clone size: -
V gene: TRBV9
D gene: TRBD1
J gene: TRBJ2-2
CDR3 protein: CASSVAGTGNTGELFF
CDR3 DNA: TGTGCCAGCAGCGTTGCCGGGACAGGGAACACCGGGGAGCTGTTTTTT

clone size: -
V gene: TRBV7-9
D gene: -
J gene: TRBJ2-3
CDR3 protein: CASSLDGYTQYF
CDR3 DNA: TGTGCCAGCAGCTTAGACGGATATACGCAGTATTTT

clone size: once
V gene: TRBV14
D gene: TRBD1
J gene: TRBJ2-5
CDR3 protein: CASSQALTGWETQYF
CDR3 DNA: TGTGCCAGCAGCCAGGCTTTGACAGGGTGGGAGACCCAGTACTTC

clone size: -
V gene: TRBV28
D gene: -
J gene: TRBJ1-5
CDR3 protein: CASSLLDFSNQPQHF
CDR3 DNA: TGTGCCAGCAGTTTGCTGGATTTCAGCAATCAGCCCCAGCATTTT

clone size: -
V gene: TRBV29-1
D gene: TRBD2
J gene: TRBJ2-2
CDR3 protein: CSVELGGVDTGELFF
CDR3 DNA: TGCAGCGTTGAACTGGGAGGGGTGGACACCGGGGAGCTGTTTTTT

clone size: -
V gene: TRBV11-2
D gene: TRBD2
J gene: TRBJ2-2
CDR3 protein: CASSTWTSVNTGELFF
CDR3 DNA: TGTGCCAGCAGCACATGGACTAGCGTGAACACCGGGGAGCTGTTTTTT

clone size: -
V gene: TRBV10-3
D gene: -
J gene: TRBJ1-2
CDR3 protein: CAIRIQESAPGDYGYTF
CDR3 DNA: TGTGCCATCAGGATACAGGAGTCGGCTCCTGGTGACTATGGCTACACCTTC

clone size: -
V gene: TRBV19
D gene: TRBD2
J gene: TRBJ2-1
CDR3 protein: CASRPGTSAINSYNEQFF
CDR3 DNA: TGTGCCAGTAGACCCGGGACTAGCGCGATTAACTCCTACAATGAGCAGTTCTTC

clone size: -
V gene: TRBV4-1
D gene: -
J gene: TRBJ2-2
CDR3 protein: CASSQDRITGELFF
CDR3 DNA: TGCGCCAGCAGCCAAGATAGGATTACCGGGGAGCTGTTTTTT

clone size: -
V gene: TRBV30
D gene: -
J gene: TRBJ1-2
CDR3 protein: CAWSVTDSLFWFSYGYTF
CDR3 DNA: TGTGCCTGGAGTGTGACGGACAGTTTGTTTTGGTTTTCCTATGGCTACACCTTC

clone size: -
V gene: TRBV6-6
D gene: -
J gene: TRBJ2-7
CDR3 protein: CASSPDQRSYYEQYF
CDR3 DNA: TGTGCCAGCAGCCCCGATCAGCGGAGCTACTACGAGCAGTACTTC

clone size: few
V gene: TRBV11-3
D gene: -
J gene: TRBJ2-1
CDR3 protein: CASSPGQIRNNEQFF
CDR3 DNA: TGTGCCAGCAGCCCAGGACAGATACGTAACAATGAGCAGTTCTTC

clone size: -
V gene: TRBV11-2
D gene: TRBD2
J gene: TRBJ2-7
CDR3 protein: CASSLVAGGTYEQYF
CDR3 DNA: TGTGCCAGCAGCTTAGTTGCGGGAGGCACCTACGAGCAGTACTTC

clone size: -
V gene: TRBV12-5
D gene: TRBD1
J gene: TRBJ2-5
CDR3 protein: CASGPTTGAETQYF
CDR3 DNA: TGTGCTAGTGGCCCGACGACAGGGGCAGAGACCCAGTACTTC

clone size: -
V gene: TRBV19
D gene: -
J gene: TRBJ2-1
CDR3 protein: CASSIVAGITNEQFF
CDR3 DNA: TGTGCCAGTAGTATCGTGGCGGGAATTACCAATGAGCAGTTCTTC

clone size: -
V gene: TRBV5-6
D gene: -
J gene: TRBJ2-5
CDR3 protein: CASSTRSDSGYEETQYF
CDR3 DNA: TGTGCCAGCAGCACCAGGTCGGACTCCGGGTATGAGGAGACCCAGTACTTC

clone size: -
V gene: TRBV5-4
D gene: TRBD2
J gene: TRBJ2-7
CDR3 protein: CASSVGTSGLYEQYF
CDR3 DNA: TGTGCCAGCAGCGTCGGGACTAGCGGGCTCTACGAGCAGTACTTC

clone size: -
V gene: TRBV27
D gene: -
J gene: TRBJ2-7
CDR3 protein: CASSSGRTYEQYF
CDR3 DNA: TGTGCCAGCAGTTCTGGACGGACCTACGAGCAGTACTTC

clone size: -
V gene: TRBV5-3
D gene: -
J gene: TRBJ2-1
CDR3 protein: CARSLVDSYNEQFF
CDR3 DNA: TGTGCCAGAAGCTTGGTGGACTCTTACAATGAGCAGTTCTTC